The clone carrying this TCR beta chain has ten or more counts. The read ends 3 residues before the CDR3 terminus; that terminus is restored from the germline J gene. This sample is part of a study of T cell clonality in common variable immunodeficiency. V lost 5 bases and J 0 bases, leaving 18 bases between the germline ends. The germline gives CDR1 DFQATT, CDR2 SNEGSKA (reference sequence). The CDR3 consists of 16 residues. TCRdb keeps only in-frame clones here, not all; method: immunoSEQ multiplex PCR. This sample includes about 40,000 clones with no singletons; its ten biggest clones take up under 1.5%.

Sequencing was carried out using peripheral blood mononuclear cells. This receptor was obtained from a person aged 18 to 75 in good health. The rearrangement joins TRBV20-1 to TRBJ2-3; either TRBD1 or TRBD2 may supply D (7 bases each). The CDR3 loop is CSAPVGRGPSTDTQYF. The covered CDR3 bases are TGCAGTGCTCCTGTGGGGAGGGGGCCTAGCACAGATACG.